This record concerns one T cell receptor beta chain sequence. The record originates from a study of CD8+CD57+ T cells in acquired aplastic anemia. On the study more broadly: On average, sorted CD4+ and CD8+ cells gave approximately 3 ug of DNA.

Germline V gene data show CDR1 as MGHRA and CDR2 as YSYEKL. CDR3 length: 14 amino acids. The germline V and J ends were trimmed by 5 bases and 5 bases, with 10 bases remaining between them. It was patients with CD8+CD57+ cell expansion by flow cytometry who were chosen for sequencing. Genomic DNA acted as the template from which TCR beta VDJ combination and CDR3 sequence profiling were carried out. Via MiXCR, TCRdb re-called the reads, giving one row per CDR3 protein. The sample holds 150,000 to 180,000 distinct CDR3 sequences, approximately 52% seen once. The rearrangement uses TRBV4-1 and TRBJ1-6; no clear D. Input material: sorted CD4+, CD8+, or CD8+CD57+ T cells (not recorded which) from PBMCs. The clonotype originates from a human donor with aplastic anemia. Written as DNA, the CDR3 is TGCGCCAGCAGCGAGGGAACCCATAATTCACCCCTCCACTTT. Protein: CASSEGTHNSPLHF.